Each of the 3 T cell receptor beta chains below was sequenced from the same sample in a study of shared clonotypes between healthy human individuals. The repertoire was sequenced with immunoSEQ multiplex PCR; TCRdb's copy has only in-frame clones and lacks some. The table shows approximately 1.5 million clones, with around 98.5% occurring only once. The sample was naive CD4+ T cells sorted from blood. The subset: CD45RA+ positively selected. Receptors were obtained from a man younger than 40 in good health.

This clone showed up just once. The gene calls are TRBV10-3 and TRBJ1-1; D gene unclear. CDR3 length equals 15 residues. V was cut by 4 bases and J by 2 bases, with 14 bases left in between. The germline CDR1 and CDR2 sequences are ENHRY and SYGVKD. CDR3 amino acids: CAISGPSKGNTEAFF. For the CDR3, the DNA is TGTGCCATCAGTGGCCCCTCAAAGGGTAACACTGAAGCTTTCTTT.

The gene calls are TRBV6-5 and TRBJ2-5; D is perhaps TRBD2 (5 bases). CDR3 size: 13 residues. V was cut by 10 bases and J by 7 bases, with 19 bases left in between. Germline V CDR1 and CDR2: MNHEY, SVGAGI. CDR3 loop: CATKQAAGRTQYF. The CDR3 coding sequence is TGTGCCACCAAGCAGGCCGCGGGCAGGACCCAGTACTTC.

The chain joins TRBV29-1 to TRBJ2-7; possible D gene TRBD2, 7 bases. The germline V gene encodes CDR1 SQVTM and CDR2 ANQGSEA. This CDR3 has 17 residues. V lost 4 bases to trimming and J lost 3 bases, with 25 bases between them. CDR3 bases: TGCAGCGTTGTCGGATCCAAGGCGGGGGCTCTAAACTACGAGCAGTACTTC. Its protein is CSVVGSKAGALNYEQYF.